The T cell receptor (beta chain) described here comes from a study of cytomegalovirus exposure and HLA in healthy donors. On the study more broadly: One earlier analysis, a look at roughly 180 million T cells, found 117 million unique TCR beta sequences. Findings and caveats of the study: Of the V segments, some could not be distinguished, including TRBV6-2 and TRBV6-3, and were excluded. Later work showed greater clonal expansion in HLA-associated TCR beta chains than in equally common others. Sequence variants that were highly shared formed a cluster that was likely a sequencing artifact.

Concerning this clone: The antigen is not known.

The PCR used 60 Vbeta and 13 Jbeta primers. Libraries were prepared by immunoSEQ multiplex PCR; TCRdb keeps only in-frame clonotypes and omits some of them. The table has 45,000 to 65,000 clones, around 73% seen once. CDR3 length: 17 amino acids. Trimming removed 2 bases from V and 1 base from J; junction bases left unmatched: 6. The V gene's germline CDR1 is SNHLY and CDR2 FYNNEI. Sequences were obtained from PBMCs. This sequence joins TRBV2 and TRBJ2-3, with 10 positions matching TRBD2. The clonotype was recovered from a woman between 35 and 50 years old in good health and CMV-seropositive. The CDR3 DNA follows: TGTGCCAGCAGTGAAACTCGAGGACTAGCGGGCACAGATACGCAGTATTTT. Encoded protein: CASSETRGLAGTDTQYF.